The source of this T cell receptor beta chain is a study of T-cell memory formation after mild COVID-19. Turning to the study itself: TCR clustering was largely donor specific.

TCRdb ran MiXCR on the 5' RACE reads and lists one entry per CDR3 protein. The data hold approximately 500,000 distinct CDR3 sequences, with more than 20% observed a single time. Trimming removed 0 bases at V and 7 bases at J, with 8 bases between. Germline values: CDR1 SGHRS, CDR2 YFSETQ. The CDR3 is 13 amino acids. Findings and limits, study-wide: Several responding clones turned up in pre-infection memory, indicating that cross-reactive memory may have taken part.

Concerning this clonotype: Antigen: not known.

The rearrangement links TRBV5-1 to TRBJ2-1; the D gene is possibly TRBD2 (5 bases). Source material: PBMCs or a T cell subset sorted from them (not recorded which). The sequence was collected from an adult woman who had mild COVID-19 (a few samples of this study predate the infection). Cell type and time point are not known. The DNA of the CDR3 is TGCGCCAGCAGCTTGGCCGGGATGAATGAGCAGTTCTTC. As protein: CASSLAGMNEQFF.